Each of the 16 T cell receptor beta chains below was sequenced from the same sample in a study of cytotoxic CD8 clonotypes in ibrutinib-treated CLL. Clones were sequenced by immunoSEQ multiplex PCR, and TCRdb holds only the in-frame ones, with some missing. The sample has 100,000 to 150,000 clones; 70% to 90% are singletons. Here the sequenced sample was PBMCs, taken after 24 months of ibrutinib treatment. All receptors derive from a human donor with chronic lymphocytic leukemia.

The J gene is TRBJ2-7, the V gene TRBV7-2, with D maybe TRBD2 (5 bases). Germline CDR1 and CDR2: SGHTA and FQGNSA. V was cut by 1 base and J by 3 bases, with 13 bases left in between. This CDR3 is built from 15 residues. CDR3 in amino acids: CASSLVFQRDYEQYF. The CDR3 DNA is TGTGCCAGCAGCTTAGTCTTCCAGAGGGACTACGAGCAGTACTTC.

This sequence joins TRBV2 and TRBJ1-2; the match to TRBD1 covers 7 bases. The CDR3 runs 14 residues. J gave up 7 bases and V 4 bases, and 9 bases lay outside the gene matches. CDR1 and CDR2 from the germline V gene are SNHLY and FYNNEI. The chain's CDR3 is CASSAETGPLGYTF. The CDR3 nucleotides read TGTGCCAGCAGTGCAGAGACAGGGCCCCTTGGCTACACCTTC.

J is TRBJ2-1 and V is TRBV11-1, with D perhaps TRBD2 (7 bases). V shed 5 bases and J shed 0 bases, with 17 bases lying between them. The CDR3 runs to 17 residues. Germline V gene lookup returns CDR1 SGHAT and CDR2 FQDESV (reference sequence). The CDR3 coding sequence is TGTGCCAGCAGCCCAAGGGGGGGGAAGAGCTCCTACAATGAGCAGTTCTTC. Protein product: CASSPRGGKSSYNEQFF.

The chain links TRBV5-1 to TRBJ2-2; no reliable D call. Germline CDR1 SGHRS, CDR2 YFSETQ. The CDR3 extends over 14 amino acids. Trimming stripped 3 bases from V and 4 bases from J, with 10 bases between. CDR3 residues: CASSSGSSTGELFF. In DNA, the CDR3 is TGCGCCAGCAGCTCCGGGTCCAGCACCGGGGAGCTGTTTTTT.

This chain joins TRBV4-1 and TRBJ2-5, with no clear D. The germline CDR1 and CDR2 sequences are MGHRA and YSYEKL. V lost 1 base, J lost 2 bases, and 8 bases lay in between. CDR3 length: 14 amino acids. In DNA, the CDR3 is TGCGCCAGCAGCCAAGCATGGCAGCAAGAGACCCAGTACTTC. Translating gives CASSQAWQQETQYF.

This chain connects TRBV7-6 to TRBJ1-1; 8 bases are a match to TRBD1. The V gene's germline CDR1 is SGHVS and CDR2 FNYEAQ. V was clipped by 6 bases and J by 2 bases; unmatched bases: 8. The CDR3 length is 15 residues. The CDR3 region has the DNA TGTGCCAGCAGACATAACAGGGGGGGAAACACTGAAGCTTTCTTT. It encodes CASRHNRGGNTEAFF.

The chain carries TRBV27 and TRBJ2-2; D gene uncertain. The CDR3 extends over 12 amino acids. Germline values: CDR1 MNHEY, CDR2 SMNVEV (reference sequence). Trimming took 5 bases from V and 7 from J, leaving 8 bases between them. The DNA for the CDR3 is TGTGCCAGCAGTCCCCGTTACGGGGAGCTGTTTTTT. As protein: CASSPRYGELFF.

The chain employs TRBV4-3 and TRBJ2-1; no clear D. Germline lookup yields CDR1 LGHNA and CDR2 YSLEER. Trimming removed 3 bases from V and 0 bases from J, with 12 bases in between. The CDR3 has 16 residues. Here the CDR3 DNA reads TGCGCCAGCAGCCAGTTATTCAGCGCCTCCTACAATGAGCAGTTCTTC. Translating it yields CASSQLFSASYNEQFF.

J is TRBJ1-4 and V is TRBV7-9, with TRBD1 matching 8 bases. The junction had 4 bases not matched to a gene; V was cut back by 5 bases and J by 2 bases. The length of the CDR3 is 15 residues. Looked up from germline, CDR1 is SEHNR and CDR2 is FQNEAQ (reference sequence). In nucleotides, the CDR3 is TGTGCCAGCAGCCCGCGACAGGGGACTAATGAAAAACTGTTTTTT. This sequence encodes CASSPRQGTNEKLFF.

This clone showed up just once. The rearrangement uses TRBV18 and TRBJ2-5; D perhaps matches TRBD2 (6 bases). CDR1 is KGHSH, CDR2 LQKENI, per germline. Deletions cut 3 bases from V and 1 base from J, with 9 bases between. The CDR3 is made up of 14 amino acids. This chain's CDR3 is CASSPRDGQETQYF. The CDR3 DNA follows: TGTGCCAGCTCACCGCGGGACGGCCAAGAGACCCAGTACTTC.

This chain joins TRBV5-6 and TRBJ1-4; D perhaps matches TRBD1 (6 bases). Germline CDR1 reads SGHDT; CDR2 reads YYEEEE. This CDR3 is built from 16 residues. Between the trimmed V and J ends, which lost 0 bases and 7 bases, there was a span of 16 bases. The CDR3 DNA sequence: TGTGCCAGCAGCTTGGCCCAGGGGTTCCTCGGTGAAAAACTGTTTTTT. Translation gives CASSLAQGFLGEKLFF.

The chain joins TRBV19 to TRBJ2-7, with 8 bases fitting TRBD1. CDR3 length: 16 residues. CDR1 is LNHDA, CDR2 SQIVND, per germline (reference sequence). The ends lost 1 base at V and 3 bases at J; junction bases unmatched: 8. CDR3 sequence reads: CASSIGGAGGGYEQYF. In nucleotides, the CDR3 is TGTGCCAGTAGTATAGGCGGGGCAGGGGGCGGCTACGAGCAGTACTTC.

The V and J genes are TRBV5-8 and TRBJ2-1; D possibly corresponds to TRBD1 (6 bases). Germline assignment: CDR1 SGHTS and CDR2 YDEGEE. V was shortened by 1 base and J by 5 bases, with 13 bases between the two germline ends. This CDR3 is built from 15 residues. Here the CDR3 reads CASSLPGVGNNEQFF. The CDR3 coding sequence is TGTGCCAGCAGCTTGCCAGGGGTCGGGAACAATGAGCAGTTCTTC.

The chain is built from TRBV9 and TRBJ2-5; 8 nucleotides line up with TRBD1. V trimming: 0 bases; J trimming: 5 bases; junction bases outside the gene matches: 6. This CDR3 region has 15 residues. Germline CDR1 and CDR2: SGDLS and YYNGEE. In DNA form, the CDR3 reads TGTGCCAGCAGCGTAGATCCAGGGGGCGGTGAGACCCAGTACTTC. This sequence encodes CASSVDPGGGETQYF.

J is TRBJ2-7 and V is TRBV12-2; the D call TRBD2 from the table was never checked on the DNA. TRBV12-2 is flagged as a pseudogene. CDR3 length equals 14 residues. CDR3 protein: CASRLAAHSDEQYF. Written as DNA, the CDR3 is TGTGCAAGTCGCTTAGCTGCGCATTCGGACGAGCAGTACTTC.

The chain is built from TRBV4-1 and TRBJ2-7, with D unresolved. Germline assignment: CDR1 MGHRA and CDR2 YSYEKL. With 0 bases removed from V and 3 bases from J, the gap between germline ends came to 15 bases. The CDR3 contains 16 residues. The CDR3 spells CASSQDQRALRYEQYF. The CDR3 nucleotides read TGCGCCAGCAGCCAAGATCAGCGAGCCCTTCGCTACGAGCAGTACTTC.